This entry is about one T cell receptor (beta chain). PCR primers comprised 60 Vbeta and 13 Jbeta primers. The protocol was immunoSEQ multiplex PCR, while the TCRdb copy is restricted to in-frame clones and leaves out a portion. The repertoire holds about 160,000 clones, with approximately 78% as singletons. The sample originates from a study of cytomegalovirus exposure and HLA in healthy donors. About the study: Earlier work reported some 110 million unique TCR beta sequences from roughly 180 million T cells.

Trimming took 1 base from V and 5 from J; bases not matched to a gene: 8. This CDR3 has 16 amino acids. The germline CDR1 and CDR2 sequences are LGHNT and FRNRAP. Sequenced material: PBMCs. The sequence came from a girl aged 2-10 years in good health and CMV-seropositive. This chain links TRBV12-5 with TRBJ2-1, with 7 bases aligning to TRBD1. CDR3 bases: TGTGCTAGTGGTTTGGGAGGGGGCCAGTGGGACAATGAGCAGTTCTTC. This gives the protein CASGLGGGQWDNEQFF.